Each of the 17 T cell receptor beta chains below was sequenced from the same sample in a study of T cells in Graves' hyperthyroidism and ophthalmopathy. Amplified TCR beta CDR3 regions came from RNA transcripts. An initial round of RT-PCR targeting the TCR CDR3 relied on the HTBI primer set. MiXCR was run by TCRdb on the multiplex PCR reads, yielding one entry per CDR3 protein. This sample has 600,000 to 700,000 distinct CDR3 sequences, with approximately 14% found just once. What was sequenced was blood. These receptors originate from a woman aged 40-49 years with Graves' ophthalmopathy.

This clonotype appeared many times. The chain employs TRBV7-2 and TRBJ2-7; 7 bases are shared with TRBD1. The germline V gene has CDR1 SGHTA and CDR2 FQGNSA. V lost 7 bases and J lost 3; bases outside the gene matches: 9. The CDR3 loop spans 14 amino acids. The CDR3 DNA reads as TGTGCCAGCACCGAGACAGGGATGTTCTACGAGCAGTACTTC. This codes for CASTETGMFYEQYF.

This clonotype appeared many times. It may be a read error: a sequence one base away is much more abundant. This chain joins TRBV2 and TRBJ2-5; no clear D. The ends were cut back, 6 bases at V and 7 bases at J, with 6 bases in the middle. This CDR3 has 10 amino acids. From germline, CDR1 is SNHLY and CDR2 FYNNEI. The chain's CDR3 is CASRSVTQYF. CDR3 DNA: TGTGCCAGCAGGAGTGTGACCCAGTACTTC.

This chain links TRBV15 with TRBJ1-2; 9 nucleotides match TRBD1. Germline V gene lookup returns CDR1 LNHNV and CDR2 YYDKDF (reference sequence). CDR3 length: 16 residues. The ends lost 3 bases at V and 4 bases at J; junction bases unmatched: 9. CDR3 bases: TGTGCCACCAGCAGTTGGGACAGGGTAAAGGGCTATGGCTACACCTTC. Its protein product is CATSSWDRVKGYGYTF.

CDR3 residues: CSVVWQGETQYF. CDR3 in DNA: TGCAGCGTTGTTTGGCAGGGAGAGACCCAGTACTTC. The chain employs TRBV29-1 and TRBJ2-5, with D possibly being TRBD1 (5 bases). The V gene's germline CDR1 is SQVTM and CDR2 ANQGSEA. V lost 4 bases and J lost 4, with 10 bases in between. The CDR3 totals 12 residues.

This clonotype appeared many times. The rearrangement joins TRBV6-2 or TRBV6-3 to TRBJ2-3; 8 bases map to TRBD1. The CDR3 is 15 amino acids. J was trimmed by 2 bases and V by 2 bases; bases with no gene match: 3. CDR1 and CDR2 (germline): MNHEY, SVGEGT. The CDR3 sequence is CASSYGTGTTDTQYF. The CDR3 DNA reads as TGTGCCAGCAGTTACGGGACAGGAACCACAGATACGCAGTATTTT.

This clonotype was observed many times. This rearrangement joins TRBV6-5 to TRBJ1-2; no clear D gene. From germline, CDR1 is MNHEY and CDR2 SVGAGI. The CDR3 has 12 amino acids. Trimming pared 8 bases from V and 7 bases from J, leaving 14 bases between. The CDR3 sequence is CASHPSRLGYTF. The CDR3 DNA reads TGTGCCAGCCACCCCTCCCGGCTTGGCTACACCTTC.

Concerning this clonotype: One end of the junction does not line up with germline, which may come from a read error. The chain uses TRBV7-3 and TRBJ2-1; TRBD2 matches at 9 bases. Germline CDR1 and CDR2: SGHTA and FQGTGA. The CDR3 has 16 residues. The CDR3 DNA is TGTGGCAGCAGCTTACGTCTAGCGGGACTCTACAATGAGCAGTTCTTC. Residues: CGSSLRLAGLYNEQFF. Full variable domain (remainder filled in from reference TRBV7-3 and TRBJ2-1): GAGVSQTPSNKVTEKGKYVELRCDPISGHTALYWYRQSLGQGPEFLIYFQGTGAADDSGLPNDRFFAVRPEGSVSTLKIQRTERGDSAVYLCGSSLRLAGLYNEQFFGPGTRLTVL.

This clonotype was picked up many times. The chain combines TRBV28 with TRBJ2-5, with TRBD1 matching 8 bases. Germline V CDR1 and CDR2: MDHEN, SYDVKM. This CDR3 is built from 15 residues. V lost 0 bases to trimming and J lost 1 base; unmatched junction nucleotides: 1. CDR3 in amino acids: CASSLWGQAQETQYF. The CDR3 DNA reads TGTGCCAGCAGTTTATGGGGACAGGCCCAAGAGACCCAGTACTTC.

This clonotype showed up many times. This chain uses TRBV28 with TRBJ2-7; 9 nucleotides agree with TRBD1. CDR1 MDHEN and CDR2 SYDVKM come from the germline V gene. The CDR3 length is 14 residues. Losses at the gene ends were 6 bases for V and 2 bases for J; bases not matched to a gene: 5. DNA for the CDR3: TGTGCCAGCAGCCAACGACAGGGGGCCTACGAGCAGTACTTC. Amino acids: CASSQRQGAYEQYF.

This clonotype was detected ten times or more. Possible read error: a much larger clone is one base away. J is TRBJ1-2 and V is TRBV10-3; D call uncertain. Germline V gene lookup returns CDR1 ENHRY and CDR2 SYGVKD. Trimming cost V 6 bases and J 4 bases, with 9 bases left between them. CDR3 length: 12 residues. The chain's CDR3 is CAISPAPYGYTF. The CDR3 DNA follows: TGTGCCATCAGCCCGGCTCCCTATGGCTACACCTTC.

The chain carries TRBV6-1 and TRBJ2-5; TRBD1 aligns across 9 bases. V was clipped by 6 bases and J by 4 bases; unmatched bases: 9. Germline V gives CDR1 MNHNS, CDR2 SASEGT. This CDR3 spans 15 amino acids. CDR3 protein: CASSPRTGEGETQYF. CDR3 nucleotide sequence: TGTGCCAGCAGCCCAAGGACAGGGGAAGGAGAGACCCAGTACTTC.

This clonotype was recorded at least ten times. The chain links TRBV12-3 or TRBV12-4 to TRBJ2-5, with no clear D. The CDR3 runs 14 residues. The V end lost 3 bases, the J end lost 2 bases, and 10 bases lay between the germline ends. The CDR3 DNA sequence: TGTGCCAGCAGTTTCTTACCCAATCAAGAGACCCAGTACTTC. This encodes CASSFLPNQETQYF.

V usage is TRBV6-2 or TRBV6-3 and J usage is TRBJ1-5; D not certain. The germline V gene has CDR1 MNHEY and CDR2 SVGEGT. V gave up 0 bases and J gave up 4 bases, with 19 bases separating them. The CDR3 runs 18 residues. CDR3 nucleotides: TGTGCCAGCAGTTACTCGAGTCCACGGGTAGGGCTTAATCAGCCCCAGCATTTT. Its protein is CASSYSSPRVGLNQPQHF.

This clonotype occurred many times. This chain connects TRBV28 to TRBJ1-2, with no clear D. The V end was cut by 3 bases, the J end by 7 bases, with 15 bases between. CDR3 length: 14 residues. CDR1 is MDHEN, CDR2 SYDVKM, per germline. The CDR3 here is CASSFTRNSVGYTF. CDR3 nucleotides: TGTGCCAGCAGTTTCACCAGAAACTCCGTTGGCTACACCTTC.

This clonotype was seen at least ten times. The chain carries TRBV7-2 and TRBJ2-7, with TRBD2 as a possible D gene (6 bases). The CDR3 is made up of 15 amino acids. V lost 1 base to trimming and J lost 3 bases, with 13 bases between them. CDR1 is SGHTA and CDR2 is FQGNSA in the germline V gene. CDR3 loop: CASSLVSGGNYEQYF. CDR3 DNA sequence: TGTGCCAGCAGCTTAGTCAGTGGGGGGAACTACGAGCAGTACTTC.

There are many counts of this clonotype. In DNA, the CDR3 is TGTGCCAGCAAAGACAGGGCTGATGGCTACACCTTC. Encoded protein: CASKDRADGYTF. The gene calls are TRBV25-1 and TRBJ1-2; 7 bases fit TRBD1. The trim removed 7 bases at V and 6 bases at J, leaving 5 bases unmatched. The CDR3 contains 12 residues. From germline, CDR1 is MGHDK and CDR2 SYGVNS.

This clonotype was observed at least ten times. The gene calls are TRBV6-2 or TRBV6-3 and TRBJ2-5; D is possibly TRBD1 (6 bases). Germline V gives CDR1 MNHEY, CDR2 SVGEGT. Trimming removed 6 bases from V and 11 bases from J, with 16 bases in between. This CDR3 region has 12 residues. This chain's CDR3 is CASRGADRIQYF. The CDR3 nucleotides read TGTGCCAGCAGAGGGGCCGACAGGATTCAGTACTTC.